These T cell receptor beta chains were read from a single sample in a study of HIV-infected patients and healthy controls. TCRdb passed the 5' RACE reads through MiXCR, listing each CDR3 protein once. The sample yields 7,500 to 10,000 distinct CDR3 sequences, less than 10% seen once. The sample consisted of blood, taken before antiretroviral therapy. The origin of the receptors is an adult with HIV infection. The donor label of this sample is uncertain. Each CDR3 is given with its conserved first and last residue. D genes are given only for firm matches. Clone size is not always given. Where it is, it says once, few, many or a class for expanded clones.

TGTGCCAGCACTAATACGAACTCTGGAAACACCATATATTTT,CASTNTNSGNTIYF,NA,TRBJ1-3,many,TRBV28
TGTGCCAGCAGTTCTTGGACAGGGGGCTATGGAAACACCATATATTTT,CASSSWTGGYGNTIYF,TRBD1,TRBJ1-3,many,TRBV6-5
TGTGCCAGCAGAACGCGACTAGCTAACATTCAGTACTTC,CASRTRLANIQYF,TRBD2,TRBJ2-4,many,TRBV12-3/TRBV12-4
TGTGCCAGCAGCTTTAGGCCTGGTAATCAGCCCCAGCATTTT,CASSFRPGNQPQHF,NA,TRBJ1-5,many,TRBV7-8
TGTGCCAGCAGCTTAAGTGGACAGCACCGTTTGTATGAGCAGTTCTTC,CASSLSGQHRLYEQFF,NA,TRBJ2-1,many,TRBV11-2
TGTGCCAGTAGTACAGGGATCAATCAGCCCCAGCATTTT,CASSTGINQPQHF,NA,TRBJ1-5,many,TRBV19
TGTGCCAGCAGCCCGGGGTACGGGGAGAACACTGAAGCTTTCTTT,CASSPGYGENTEAFF,NA,TRBJ1-1,many,TRBV7-9
TGTGCCAGCAGCATGCGCCCGGGGCACACCGGCGAGCAGTACTTC,CASSMRPGHTGEQYF,NA,TRBJ2-7,medium-sized,TRBV7-9
TGTGCCAGCTCACCAAGTCGGGAGAGGTACAATGAGCAGTTCTTC,CASSPSRERYNEQFF,NA,TRBJ2-1,few,TRBV18
TGTGCCAGCAGTTACTTTGGAGGGTCGACGATGAACACTGAAGCTTTCTTT,CASSYFGGSTMNTEAFF,NA,TRBJ1-1,NA,TRBV6-5
TGTGCCAGCAGCCCATCTAGCGGGGGGCTGGATGAGCAGTTCTTC,CASSPSSGGLDEQFF,TRBD2,TRBJ2-1,medium-sized,TRBV7-9
TGTGCCAGCAGCTTTTGGCGCTCTGGAAACACCATATATTTT,CASSFWRSGNTIYF,NA,TRBJ1-3,many,TRBV5-6
TGTGCCTGGGACAGGGTTGGAGAGACCCAGTACTTC,CAWDRVGETQYF,TRBD1,TRBJ2-5,NA,TRBV30
TGCGCCAGCAGTGTCGGTACAGCACAAGAGACCCAGTACTTC,CASSVGTAQETQYF,NA,TRBJ2-5,many,TRBV10-2
TGTGCCAGCAGTTACTCGTGGACAGTAAATCAACCCCAGCATTTT,CASSYSWTVNQPQHF,NA,TRBJ1-5,NA,TRBV6-6
TGTGCCAGCTCTTCCCGCGGAGTGGCCACTGAAGCTTTCTTT,CASSSRGVATEAFF,NA,TRBJ1-1,many,TRBV18
TGTGCCAGCAGTTACTCGCTGGGGCTAGCGGGCTCAGATACGCAGTATTTT,CASSYSLGLAGSDTQYF,TRBD2,TRBJ2-3,many,TRBV6-6
TGTGCCAGCAGGTCGGGACAGGGGGAATACGAGCAGTACTTC,CASRSGQGEYEQYF,TRBD1,TRBJ2-7,many,TRBV7-9
TGTGCCAGCTCACCCTACAGGGGGCGTGGGGATTCAGGAGAGCAGTTCTTC,CASSPYRGRGDSGEQFF,TRBD1,TRBJ2-1,few,TRBV18
TGTGCCAGCAGTTATACCGGCACTGAAGCTTTCTTT,CASSYTGTEAFF,NA,TRBJ1-1,NA,TRBV6-5
TGTGCCAGCAGCCAAGATCACAGCTACTATGGCTACACCTTC,CASSQDHSYYGYTF,NA,TRBJ1-2,many,TRBV4-2
TGTGCCAGCAGTTTAAAACTAGCGGGGGCCTACGAGCAGTACTTC,CASSLKLAGAYEQYF,TRBD2,TRBJ2-7,many,TRBV28
TGTGCCAGCAGCTCCGATTCCGGGAATTCACCCCTCCACTTT,CASSSDSGNSPLHF,NA,TRBJ1-6,few,TRBV7-9
TGTGCCAGCGGCTTGGGGGACACCTCCTACGAGCAGTACTTC,CASGLGDTSYEQYF,NA,TRBJ2-7,few,TRBV12-3/TRBV12-4